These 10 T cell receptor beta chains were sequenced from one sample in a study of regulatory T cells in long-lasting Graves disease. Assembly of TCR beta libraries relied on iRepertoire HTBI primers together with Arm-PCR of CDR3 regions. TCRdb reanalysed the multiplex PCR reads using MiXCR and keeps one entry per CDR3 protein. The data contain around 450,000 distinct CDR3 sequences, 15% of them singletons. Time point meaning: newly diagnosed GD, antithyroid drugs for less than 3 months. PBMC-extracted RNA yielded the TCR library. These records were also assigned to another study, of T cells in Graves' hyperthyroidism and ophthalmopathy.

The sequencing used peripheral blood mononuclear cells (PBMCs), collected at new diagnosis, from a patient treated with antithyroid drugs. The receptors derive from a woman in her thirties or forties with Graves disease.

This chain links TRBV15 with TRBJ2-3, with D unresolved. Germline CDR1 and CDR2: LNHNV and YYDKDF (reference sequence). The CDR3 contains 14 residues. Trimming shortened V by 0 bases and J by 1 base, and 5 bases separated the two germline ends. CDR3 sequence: CATSRESGTDTQYF. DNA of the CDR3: TGTGCCACCAGCAGAGAGAGCGGCACAGATACGCAGTATTTT. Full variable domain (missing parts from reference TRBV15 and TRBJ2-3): DAMVIQNPRYQVTQFGKPVTLSCSQTLNHNVMYWYQQKSSQAPKLLFHYYDKDFNNEADTPDNFQSRRPNTSFCFLDIRSPGLGDTAMYLCATSRESGTDTQYFGPGTRLTVL.

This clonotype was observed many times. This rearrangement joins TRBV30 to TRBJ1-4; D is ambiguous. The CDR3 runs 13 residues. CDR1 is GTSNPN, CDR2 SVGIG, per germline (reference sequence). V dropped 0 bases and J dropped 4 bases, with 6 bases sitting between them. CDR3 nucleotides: TGTGCCTGGAGTGTACAGCTTAATGAAAAACTGTTTTTT. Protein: CAWSVQLNEKLFF.

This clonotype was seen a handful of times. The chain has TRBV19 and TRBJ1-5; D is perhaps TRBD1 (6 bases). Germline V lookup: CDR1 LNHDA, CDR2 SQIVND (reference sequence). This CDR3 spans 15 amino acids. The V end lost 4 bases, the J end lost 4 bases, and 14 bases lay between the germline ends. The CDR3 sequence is CASSNQGMYNQPQHF. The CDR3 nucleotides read TGTGCCAGTAGTAACCAGGGGATGTATAATCAGCCCCAGCATTTT.

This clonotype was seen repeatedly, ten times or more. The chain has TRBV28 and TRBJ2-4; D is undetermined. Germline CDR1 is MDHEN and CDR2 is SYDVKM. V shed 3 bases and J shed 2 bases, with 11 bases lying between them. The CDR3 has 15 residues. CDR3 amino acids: CASSFSPGTKNIQYF. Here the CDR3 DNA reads TGTGCCAGCAGTTTTTCCCCAGGAACCAAAAACATTCAGTACTTC.

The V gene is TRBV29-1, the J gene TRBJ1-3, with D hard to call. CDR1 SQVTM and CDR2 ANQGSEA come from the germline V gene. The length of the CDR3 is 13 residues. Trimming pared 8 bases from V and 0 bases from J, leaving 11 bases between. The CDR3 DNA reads TGCAGCACCACAGAACACTCTGGAAACACCATATATTTT. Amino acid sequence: CSTTEHSGNTIYF.

CDR3 bases: TGTGCCAGCACTTCCGGCCGGGGACTAGCGGAGCCCTACGAGCAGTACTTC. Its translation: CASTSGRGLAEPYEQYF. V gene TRBV11-2 combines with J gene TRBJ2-7; 11 bases map to TRBD2. The V segment lost 7 bases and the J segment 2 bases; nucleotides outside the gene matches: 13. Germline CDR1 SGHAT, CDR2 FQNNGV. The CDR3 covers 17 residues. The full variable domain, rest sourced from reference TRBV11-2 and TRBJ2-7, is EAGVAQSPRYKIIEKRQSVAFWCNPISGHATLYWYQQILGQGPKLLIQFQNNGVVDDSQLPKDRFSAERLKGVDSTLKIQPAKLEDSAVYLCASTSGRGLAEPYEQYFGPGTRLTVT.

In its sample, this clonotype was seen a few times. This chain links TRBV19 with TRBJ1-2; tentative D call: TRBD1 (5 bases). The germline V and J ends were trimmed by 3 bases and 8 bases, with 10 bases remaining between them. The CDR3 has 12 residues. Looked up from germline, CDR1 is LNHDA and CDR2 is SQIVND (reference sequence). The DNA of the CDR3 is TGTGCCAGTAGTATTCAGGGAAGCGGCTACACCTTC. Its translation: CASSIQGSGYTF.

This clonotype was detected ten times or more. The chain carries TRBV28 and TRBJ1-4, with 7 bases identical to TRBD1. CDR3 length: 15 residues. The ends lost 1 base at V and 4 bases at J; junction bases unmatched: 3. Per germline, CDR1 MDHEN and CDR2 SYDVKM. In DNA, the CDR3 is TGTGCCAGCAGTTTATCTAGACAGGGTAATGAAAAACTGTTTTTT. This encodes CASSLSRQGNEKLFF.

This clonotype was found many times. The CDR3 region has the DNA TGTGCCACCAGTGACCCAACATGGACAGTCAATAATGAAAAACTGTTTTTT. It yields the protein CATSDPTWTVNNEKLFF. The V call is TRBV24-1, the J call TRBJ1-4, with D possibly being TRBD1 (6 bases). Germline V gene sequence: CDR1 KGHDR, CDR2 SFDVKD. The CDR3 sequence is 17 residues long. Trimming shortened V by 4 bases and J by 4 bases, and 18 bases separated the two germline ends.

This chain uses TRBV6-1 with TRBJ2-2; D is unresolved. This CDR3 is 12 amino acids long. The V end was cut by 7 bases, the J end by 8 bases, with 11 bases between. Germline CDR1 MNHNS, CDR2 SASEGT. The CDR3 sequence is CASMTFLGELFF. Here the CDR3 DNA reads TGTGCCAGCATGACTTTTCTTGGGGAGCTGTTTTTT.